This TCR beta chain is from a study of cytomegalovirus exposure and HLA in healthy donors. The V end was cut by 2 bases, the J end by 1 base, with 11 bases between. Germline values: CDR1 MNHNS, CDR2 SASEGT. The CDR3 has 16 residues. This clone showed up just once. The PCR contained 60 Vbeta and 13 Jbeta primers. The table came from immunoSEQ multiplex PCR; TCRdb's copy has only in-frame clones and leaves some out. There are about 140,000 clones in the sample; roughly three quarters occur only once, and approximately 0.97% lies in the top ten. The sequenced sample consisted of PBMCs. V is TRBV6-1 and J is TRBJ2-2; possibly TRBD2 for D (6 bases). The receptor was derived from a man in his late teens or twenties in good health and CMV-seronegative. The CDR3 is CASSEWRDQNTGELFF. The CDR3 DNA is TGTGCCAGCAGTGAATGGCGGGACCAGAACACCGGGGAGCTGTTTTTT.